The entry below gives a single TCR beta chain sequence along with its context. Which antigen it targets is not known. Base qualities are not provided; no much larger clone lies one nucleotide away. Libraries were made using the immunoSEQ multiplex PCR assay. A mixture of 60 forward primers for TCR Vbeta segments and 13 reverse primers for TCR Jbeta segments was used in the multiplex PCR. The CDR3 region of rearranged TCR beta genes was amplified from genomic DNA with a multiplex PCR assay. Amplified TCR beta libraries were sequenced as 87-base-pair reads on the Illumina HiSeq System. The original pipeline was this. A later analysis tallied some 79 million unique TCR beta chains across the 640 or so repertoires, and approximately 12 million of those chains were shared by two or more donors. To remove PCR and sequencing errors, raw reads were error-corrected and collapsed into unique sequences using a nearest-neighbor algorithm that merged closely related sequences. Alignment of CDR3 sequences to IMGT reference sequences was used to assign V, D and J gene segments. For a sequence to be retained, a match of at least six nucleotides was required to both a V gene segment and a J gene segment. A rearrangement counted as productive if the CDR3 had no stop codons and remained in frame with V and J, and every other rearrangement counted as non-productive. Following IMGT convention, CDR3 was defined as the stretch from the second conserved V-encoded cysteine up to the conserved J-encoded phenylalanine. The earlier analysis of about 590 of the donors excluded sequences that lacked an unambiguous match to a single V gene segment. In an earlier analysis of 587 of the donors, V segments were called functional above 56.7% productive rearrangements and were called segregating when the between-donor standard deviation exceeded 5%. To diagnose cytomegalovirus status from the catalog of TCR beta chain sequences, a statistical classification framework was built. In a later analysis, V and J genes were assigned by comparing TCR nucleotide sequences against IMGT/GENE-DB human TR gene sequences. Using the TCRdist pipeline, a later analysis assigned CDR3 sequences along with most-parsimonious VDJ recombination scenarios. A later analysis defined each TCR beta chain by its CDR3 amino acid sequence plus V-gene family, and excluded reads lacking a unique V-gene family. In a later analysis, 500 to 650 highly shared, low-generation-probability nucleotide sequences were removed to address suspected cross-contamination and a sequencing artifact. In a later analysis, a clonal expansion index was calculated for each public chain from normalized within-repertoire ranks of inferred template counts. A later analysis computed generation probabilities with a VDJ recombination model fitted to out-of-frame rearrangements, and checked the results against IGoR. In a later analysis, hypergeometric tests were used to score TCR-TCR, TCR-HLA and TCR-CMV co-occurrence, with a repertoire-size bias correction applied to TCR pairs. In a later analysis, false discovery rates were estimated by permuting HLA or CMV assignments 20 times. In a later analysis, co-occurring TCRs were grouped with DBSCAN, and TCRdist sequence similarity was added when clustering was performed within HLA-allele-positive subsets. Repertoires with fewer than 30,000 or more than 120,000 public chains were left out of co-occurrence clustering, as were about five repertoires with anomalous nucleotide sharing. TCRdb holds this immuneACCESS table with in-frame rearrangements only. Some clones are missing; in checked studies, unresolved V genes explain under half, and the rest has no known cause. V and J calls and clone size are given by that table; D and trimming were obtained from the DNA. The sample includes around 250,000 clones, with approximately 82% observed a single time. About 7.3% of the sample comes from the top ten.

Unmatched junction bases come to 6, with V trimmed by 3 bases and J by 6 bases. Taken from cysteine to phenylalanine, the CDR3 has 16 residues. The retained sequence is limited to the CDR3, 48 bases, with the frame set at the first base. The germline V gene gives CDR1 as ENHRY and CDR2 as SYGVKD. This entry belongs to a study of cytomegalovirus exposure and HLA in healthy donors (dated by TCRdb to the late 2010s). About the full investigation: According to an earlier analysis of a few hundred of the donors, about 179 million T cells yielded 117 million unique TCR beta sequences and approximately 300 Gb of sequence data. An early release covering more than 500 HLA-typed donors comprised roughly 300 gigabases of sequencing data and 85 million to 100 million unique TCR sequences. Of the 300 to 500 genotyped donors, 65% to 90% were placed in the genetic ancestry cluster associated with self-reported Caucasian donors. The study aimed to test whether cataloging public T cell receptors could reveal signatures of past pathogen exposure. The T cell repertoires of about 700 subjects were profiled by immunosequencing and related to cytomegalovirus serostatus. Besides the first cohort of around 700 subjects, a separate validation cohort made up of over 100 different subjects was used. To predict cytomegalovirus infection status, the study brought together high-throughput TCR immunosequencing, statistical association of individual TCRs with disease status, and machine learning. To study patterns of TCR occurrence, a later analysis re-analyzed previously published TCR beta repertoires from around 660 donors and added high-resolution HLA genotyping. Rather than using new phenotypic data, the later analysis identified candidate immune exposures from TCR beta sequences and from how often those sequences occurred across donors. An earlier analysis of 450 to 750 of the donors used high-throughput TCR beta sequencing to judge whether each TCR beta V gene segment behaved as functional or pseudogenic. Alongside the repertoire data, information on donor age, sex, ethnicity and CMV serostatus was compiled. A later genetic analysis took genome-wide SNP genotypes for about three fifths of the roughly 670 donors and used that subset as a discovery cohort. All discovery cohort repertoires had been generated using a single sequencing platform. HLA typing covered class I and class II loci at four-digit resolution. The number of donors typed differed by locus, with about 629-630 for A, B, C, DRB1 and DQB1, 522 for DQA1, 606 for DPA1, and some 450 for DPB1. Roughly 5 DR-DQ haplotypes were handled as single units for association and clustering, since linkage in the cohort was strong. On average, roughly 250,000 unique TCR beta nucleotide sequences were sequenced per donor among roughly 430 genotyped donors of the cohort, with around 19% of those sequences being non-productive.

Broad study findings and their caveats: A further reported finding was that TCR beta sequences accurately predicted the HLA-A and HLA-B alleles for most subjects in the first cohort. In a later analysis, the rate of TCR association differed among HLA loci, with DRB1 alleles having the most associated TCRs and HLA-C alleles having the fewest. In a later genetic analysis, fewer N-insertions in productive TCRs were reported among donors in an Asian-associated ancestry cluster than the roughly 700-donor mean. Immune exposure information for the cohort was limited to CMV serostatus. According to the authors, the approach could potentially be generalized to other disease states and immunological phenotypes. A later analysis associated 15,000 to 20,000 TCR beta sequences with specific HLA alleles at a false discovery rate of 0.05. Strong co-occurrence of HLA alleles, especially DR and DQ, made assigning TCR associations to individual alleles difficult. A cluster of highly shared sequence variants was judged likely to represent a technical artifact of the sequencing pipeline. Several of the top co-occurrence clusters appeared to be linked to parvovirus B19, influenza, CMV and Epstein-Barr virus, according to a later analysis. Most TCR sequences were observed very rarely across donors, whereas some public TCRs were present in many individuals. Some 16 rarely observed V segments, including chromosome 9 orphons, were excluded from the earlier analysis of about 610 of the donors because counts were too low. Linkage disequilibrium might explain the correlated functional status among segregating V segments, but an unknown experimental factor could not be excluded. Because HLA typing was unavailable for some donors at each locus, only the typed subset was used in association tests. Because the 87-base-pair reads could not distinguish some IMGT-functional V segments, including TRBV6-2 and TRBV6-3, those segments were excluded. Broadly in line with IMGT annotations, most TCR beta V segments showed up in productive rearrangements about 90% or about 30% of the time in an earlier analysis of some 590 of the donors. Cytomegalovirus status was reported to be diagnosed by the classifier with high specificity and sensitivity in both the original and validation cohorts. In vitro tests confirmed that a few of the cytomegalovirus-associated TCR beta chains recognize cytomegalovirus antigens. Presence/absence analyses assumed roughly uniform sequencing depth across donors, an assumption that may not hold. In this cohort, only TCR beta chains were sequenced, and detectable features were limited by the absence of alpha or paired-chain data. In a later analysis, HLA-associated TCR beta chains were found to be more clonally expanded and to have lower generation probabilities than equally common non-associated chains. A later analysis found that most CMV-associated TCR beta chains appeared HLA-restricted, with HLA associations seemingly driven largely by CMV exposure. A total of 164 TCR beta chains were listed by the study as associated with cytomegalovirus. A later genetic analysis associated a missense DCLRE1C variant with V-gene and J-gene trimming of TCR beta chains, and an independent cohort replicated the association.

The cohort was made up of 666 healthy bone marrow donors. All cohort members were sampled while nominally healthy, although unrecorded immune exposures were likely present. The donor tested CMV seropositive and was one of the 289 seropositive cohort members. Each donor provided a peripheral blood sample, and peripheral blood mononuclear cells were used for TCR beta sequencing. The Qiagen DNeasy Blood Extraction Kit was used to extract genomic DNA from the blood cell samples. The rearrangement combines TRBV10-3 with TRBJ2-2; the central 11 bases match TRBD2. This sequence originates from a woman between 55 and 75 years old in good health and CMV-seropositive. Sequencing input: PBMCs. The nucleotides read TGTGCCATCAGTGACCCAACTAGCGGGAGTCCCGGGGAGCTGTTTTTT. The encoded protein is CAISDPTSGSPGELFF.